The clone carrying this T cell receptor (beta chain) appeared many times. Antigen unknown. The data stem from a study of T cell clonality in common variable immunodeficiency. Donors gave 5 to 8 ml heparinized peripheral whole blood. Sequencing was performed with immunoSEQ multiplex PCR; in TCRdb, only in-frame clones are kept and a portion is missing. Recorded here are approximately 58,000 clones, none singletons. Whole-study findings and limits: CVID subjects shared fewer TCRbeta clones than healthy controls did.

This receptor was taken from a person aged 18 to 75 in good health. The sequenced material came from peripheral blood mononuclear cells.

The covered CDR3 bases are TGTGCCAGCTCACCACTTCAGAGCACAGATACG. Its protein is CASSPLQSTDT. The entire CDR3 sequence reads CASSPLQSTDTQYF. This chain joins TRBV18 and TRBJ2-3; the D is unclear. The observed sequence ends 3 residues before the CDR3 terminus, with the missing tail filled in from the germline J gene. Germline values: CDR1 KGHSH, CDR2 LQKENI. V was trimmed by 1 base and J by 0 bases, leaving 5 bases between them. The CDR3 is 14 residues long.